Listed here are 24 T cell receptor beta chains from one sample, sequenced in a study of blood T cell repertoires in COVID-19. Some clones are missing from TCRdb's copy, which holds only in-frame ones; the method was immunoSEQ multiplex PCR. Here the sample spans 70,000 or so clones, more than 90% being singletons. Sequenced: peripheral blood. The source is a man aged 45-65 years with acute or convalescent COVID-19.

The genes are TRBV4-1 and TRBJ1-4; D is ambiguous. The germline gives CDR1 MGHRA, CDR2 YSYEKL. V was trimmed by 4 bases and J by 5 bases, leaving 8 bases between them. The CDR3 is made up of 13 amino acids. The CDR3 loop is CASSRALNEKLFF. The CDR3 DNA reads TGCGCCAGCAGCCGGGCCCTCAATGAAAAACTGTTTTTT.

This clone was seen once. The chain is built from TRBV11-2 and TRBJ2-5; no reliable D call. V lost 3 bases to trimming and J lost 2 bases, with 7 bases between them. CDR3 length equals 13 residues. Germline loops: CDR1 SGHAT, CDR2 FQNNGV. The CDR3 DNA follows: TGTGCCAGCAGCTTCTCAGAACAAGAGACCCAGTACTTC. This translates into CASSFSEQETQYF. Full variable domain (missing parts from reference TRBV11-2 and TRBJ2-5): EAGVAQSPRYKIIEKRQSVAFWCNPISGHATLYWYQQILGQGPKLLIQFQNNGVVDDSQLPKDRFSAERLKGVDSTLKIQPAKLEDSAVYLCASSFSEQETQYFGPGTRLLVL.

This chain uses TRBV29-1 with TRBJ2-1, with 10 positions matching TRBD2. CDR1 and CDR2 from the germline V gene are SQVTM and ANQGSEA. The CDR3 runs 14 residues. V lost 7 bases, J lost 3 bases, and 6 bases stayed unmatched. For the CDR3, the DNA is TGCAGCGCGCTCGGGACTAGCGACTACAATGAGCAGTTCTTC. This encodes CSALGTSDYNEQFF.

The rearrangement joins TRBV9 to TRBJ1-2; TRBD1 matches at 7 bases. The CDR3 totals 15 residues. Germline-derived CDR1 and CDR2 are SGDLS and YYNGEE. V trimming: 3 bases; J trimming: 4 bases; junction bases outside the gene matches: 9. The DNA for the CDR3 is TGTGCCAGCAGCGCCCACAGGGGAAATGGCTATGGCTACACCTTC. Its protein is CASSAHRGNGYGYTF.

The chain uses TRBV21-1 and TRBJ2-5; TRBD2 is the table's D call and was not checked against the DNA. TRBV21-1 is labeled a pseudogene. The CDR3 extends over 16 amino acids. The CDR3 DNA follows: TGTGCCAGCAGCAAGTTTCGGCCTAGCGGCCCGGGGACGCAGTACTTC. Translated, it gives CASSKFRPSGPGTQYF.

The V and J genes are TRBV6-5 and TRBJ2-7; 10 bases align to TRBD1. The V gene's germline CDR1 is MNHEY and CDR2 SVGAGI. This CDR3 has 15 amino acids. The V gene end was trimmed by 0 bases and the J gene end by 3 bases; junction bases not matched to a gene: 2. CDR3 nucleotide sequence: TGTGCCAGCAGTTACTCCGGGACAGGGGTCTACGAGCAGTACTTC. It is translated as CASSYSGTGVYEQYF.

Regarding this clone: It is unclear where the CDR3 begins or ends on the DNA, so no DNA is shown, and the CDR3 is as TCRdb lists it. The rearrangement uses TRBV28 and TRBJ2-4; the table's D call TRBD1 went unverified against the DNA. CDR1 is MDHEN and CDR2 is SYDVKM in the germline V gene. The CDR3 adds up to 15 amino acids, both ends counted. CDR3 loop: CASSSSQVAKNIQYF.

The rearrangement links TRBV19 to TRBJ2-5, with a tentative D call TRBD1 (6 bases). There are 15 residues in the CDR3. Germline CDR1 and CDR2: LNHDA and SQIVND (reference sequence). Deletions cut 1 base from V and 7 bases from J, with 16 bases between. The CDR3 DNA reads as TGTGCCAGTAGTATAGGGGGGCTCGCCGACCGGACCCAGTACTTC. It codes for CASSIGGLADRTQYF.

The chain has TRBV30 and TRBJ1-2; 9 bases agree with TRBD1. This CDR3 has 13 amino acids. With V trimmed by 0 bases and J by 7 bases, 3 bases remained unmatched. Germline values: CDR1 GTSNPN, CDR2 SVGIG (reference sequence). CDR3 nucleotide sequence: TGTGCCTGGAGTGTCACAGGGGGCCGTGGCTACACCTTC. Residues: CAWSVTGGRGYTF.

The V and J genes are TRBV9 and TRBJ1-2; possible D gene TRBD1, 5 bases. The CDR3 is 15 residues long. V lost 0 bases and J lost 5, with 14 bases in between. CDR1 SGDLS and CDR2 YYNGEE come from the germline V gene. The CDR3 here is CASSVGDSPRYGYTF. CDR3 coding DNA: TGTGCCAGCAGCGTAGGCGACAGCCCTAGATATGGCTACACCTTC.

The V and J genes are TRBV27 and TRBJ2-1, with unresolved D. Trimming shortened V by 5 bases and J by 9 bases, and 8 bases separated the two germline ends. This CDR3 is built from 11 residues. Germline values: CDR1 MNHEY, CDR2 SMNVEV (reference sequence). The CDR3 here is CASSQFSEQFF. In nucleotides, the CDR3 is TGTGCCAGCAGTCAGTTCAGTGAGCAGTTCTTC.

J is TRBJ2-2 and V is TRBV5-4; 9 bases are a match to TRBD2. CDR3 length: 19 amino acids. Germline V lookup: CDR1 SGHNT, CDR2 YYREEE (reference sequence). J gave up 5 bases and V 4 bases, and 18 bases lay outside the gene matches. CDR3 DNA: TGTGCCAGCAGCCCCCTGCTGGCGGGAGGGCCCGGGGGAACCGGGGAGCTGTTTTTT. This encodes CASSPLLAGGPGGTGELFF. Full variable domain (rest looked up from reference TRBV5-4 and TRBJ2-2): ETGVTQSPTHLIKTRGQQVTLRCSSQSGHNTVSWYQQALGQGPQFIFQYYREEENGRGNFPPRFSGLQFPNYSSELNVNALELDDSALYLCASSPLLAGGPGGTGELFFGEGSRLTVL.

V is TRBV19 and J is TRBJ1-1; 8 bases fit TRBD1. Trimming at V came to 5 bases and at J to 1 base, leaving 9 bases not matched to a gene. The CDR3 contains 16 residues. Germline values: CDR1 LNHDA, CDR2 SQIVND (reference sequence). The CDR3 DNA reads TGTGCCAGTAGTCCCGCCCGGACAGGGCAGAACACTGAAGCTTTCTTT. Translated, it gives CASSPARTGQNTEAFF.

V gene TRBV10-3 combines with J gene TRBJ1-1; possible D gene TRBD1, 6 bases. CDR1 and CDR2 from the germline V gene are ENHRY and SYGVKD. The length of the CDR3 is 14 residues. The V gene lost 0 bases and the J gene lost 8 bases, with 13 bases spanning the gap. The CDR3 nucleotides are TGTGCCATCAGTGAGTCAAACAGGGTGGAGGAAGCTTTCTTT. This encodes CAISESNRVEEAFF.

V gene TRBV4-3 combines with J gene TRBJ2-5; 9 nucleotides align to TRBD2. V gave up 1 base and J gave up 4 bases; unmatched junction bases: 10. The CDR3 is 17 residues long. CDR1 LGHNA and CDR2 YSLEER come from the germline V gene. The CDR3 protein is CASSQGSYSGGPETQYF. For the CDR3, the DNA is TGCGCCAGCAGCCAAGGATCATACAGCGGGGGGCCAGAGACCCAGTACTTC.

In nucleotides, the CDR3 is TGTGCCAGCAGCCAAGCAGGGTTAGAAGCTTTCTTT. It codes for CASSQAGLEAFF. The rearrangement joins TRBV14 to TRBJ1-1, with D maybe TRBD1 (5 bases). The germline gives CDR1 SGHDN, CDR2 FVKESK. The CDR3 spans 12 residues. The germline V and J ends were trimmed by 1 base and 8 bases, with 8 bases remaining between them.

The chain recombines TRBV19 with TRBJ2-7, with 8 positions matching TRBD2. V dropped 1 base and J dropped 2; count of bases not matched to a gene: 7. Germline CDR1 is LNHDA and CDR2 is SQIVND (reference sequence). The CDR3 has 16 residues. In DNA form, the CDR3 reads TGTGCCAGTAGTATAGGAAGCGGGAGCAACCCCTACGAGCAGTACTTC. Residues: CASSIGSGSNPYEQYF.

CDR3 nucleotides: TGTGCCAGTAAGGCAGGGAAACAGCCCCAGCATTTT. Protein: CASKAGKQPQHF. The chain uses TRBV6-5 and TRBJ1-5, with TRBD1 as a possible D gene (5 bases). Between the trimmed V and J ends, which lost 9 bases and 7 bases, there was a span of 13 bases. Germline loops: CDR1 MNHEY, CDR2 SVGAGI. This CDR3 has 12 amino acids.

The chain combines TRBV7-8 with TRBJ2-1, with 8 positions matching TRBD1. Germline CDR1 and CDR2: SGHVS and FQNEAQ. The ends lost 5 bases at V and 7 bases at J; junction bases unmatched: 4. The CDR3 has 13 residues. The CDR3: CASSVDRDNEQFF. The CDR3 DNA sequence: TGTGCCAGCAGCGTGGACAGGGATAATGAGCAGTTCTTC.

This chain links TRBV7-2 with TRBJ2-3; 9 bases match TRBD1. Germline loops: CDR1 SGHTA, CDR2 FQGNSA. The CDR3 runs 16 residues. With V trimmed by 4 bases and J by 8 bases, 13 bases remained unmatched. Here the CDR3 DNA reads TGTGCCAGCAGCTCATACTCGACAGGGGGGGGGCGTACGCAGTATTTT. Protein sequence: CASSSYSTGGGRTQYF.

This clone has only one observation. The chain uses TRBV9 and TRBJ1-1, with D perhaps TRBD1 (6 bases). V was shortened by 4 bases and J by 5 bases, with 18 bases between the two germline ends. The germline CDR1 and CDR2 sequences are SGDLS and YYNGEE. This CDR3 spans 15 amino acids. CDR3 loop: CASSPWDTSGTEAFF. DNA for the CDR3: TGTGCCAGCAGCCCTTGGGACACTAGCGGGACTGAAGCTTTCTTT.

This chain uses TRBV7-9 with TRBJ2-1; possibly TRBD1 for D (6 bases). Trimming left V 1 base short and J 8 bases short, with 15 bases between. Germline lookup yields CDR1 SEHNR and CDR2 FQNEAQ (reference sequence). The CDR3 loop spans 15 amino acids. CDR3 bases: TGTGCCAGCAGCTTAGGGGCCCTGGGGGCCGATGAGCAGTTCTTC. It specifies CASSLGALGADEQFF.

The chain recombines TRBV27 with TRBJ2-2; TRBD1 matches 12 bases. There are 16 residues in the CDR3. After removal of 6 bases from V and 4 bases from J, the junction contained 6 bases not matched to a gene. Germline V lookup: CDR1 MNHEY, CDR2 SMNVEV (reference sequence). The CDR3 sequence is CASRRDRGPPTGELFF. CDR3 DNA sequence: TGTGCCAGCAGAAGGGACAGGGGGCCCCCCACCGGGGAGCTGTTTTTT.

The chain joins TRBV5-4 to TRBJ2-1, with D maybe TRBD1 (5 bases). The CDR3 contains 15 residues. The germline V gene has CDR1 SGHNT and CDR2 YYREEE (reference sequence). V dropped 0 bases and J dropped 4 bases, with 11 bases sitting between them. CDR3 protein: CASSLDRQGYNEQFF. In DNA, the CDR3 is TGTGCCAGCAGCTTGGATCGGCAGGGTTACAATGAGCAGTTCTTC.